These 6 T cell receptor beta chains were all obtained from the same sample, sequenced in a study of blood T cell repertoires in COVID-19. Sequencing was performed with immunoSEQ multiplex PCR; in TCRdb, only in-frame clones are kept and a portion is missing. Altogether about 89,000 clones are present, around three quarters being singletons, with the ten largest covering under 50%. The specimen was peripheral blood. Source of these receptors: a human donor in a cohort sampled during active COVID-19.

CDR3 coding DNA: TGTGCCAGCAGTTACGGGGTGTGGGGGCGGAACACTGAAGCTTTCTTT. Its translation: CASSYGVWGRNTEAFF. The chain is built from TRBV6-2 or TRBV6-3 and TRBJ1-1, with D possibly TRBD1 on 6 matching bases. The CDR3 spans 16 residues. Trimming left V 2 bases short and J 1 base short, with 14 bases between. Looked up from germline, CDR1 is MNHEY and CDR2 is SVGEGT.

V and J are TRBV27 and TRBJ1-4; possibly TRBD1 for D (6 bases). Germline loops: CDR1 MNHEY, CDR2 SMNVEV (reference sequence). Between the trimmed V and J ends, which lost 6 bases and 0 bases, there was a span of 14 bases. The CDR3 contains 16 residues. The CDR3 here is CASRGSGVATNEKLFF. The CDR3, as DNA: TGTGCCAGCAGGGGTTCAGGGGTTGCAACTAATGAAAAACTGTTTTTT. Full variable domain (outside the CDR3, taken from reference TRBV27 and TRBJ1-4): EAQVTQNPRYLITVTGKKLTVTCSQNMNHEYMSWYRQDPGLGLRQIYYSMNVEVTDKGDVPEGYKVSRKEKRNFPLILESPSPNQTSLYFCASRGSGVATNEKLFFGSGTQLSVL.

The chain joins TRBV6-5 to TRBJ2-1; the D is unclear. Trimming cost V 6 bases and J 6 bases, with 9 bases left between them. The germline V gene encodes CDR1 MNHEY and CDR2 SVGAGI. The CDR3 consists of 12 residues. The CDR3 here is CASRVSGNEQFF. DNA of the CDR3: TGTGCCAGCAGGGTTAGTGGCAATGAGCAGTTCTTC.

The chain combines TRBV6-5 with TRBJ1-1; 9 nucleotides align to TRBD1. J was trimmed by 5 bases and V by 8 bases; bases with no gene match: 9. This CDR3 spans 14 amino acids. Germline values: CDR1 MNHEY, CDR2 SVGAGI. The CDR3 coding sequence is TGTGCCAGCCTAATGGGGACAGGGAGGACTGAAGCTTTCTTT. The encoded protein is CASLMGTGRTEAFF.

The V gene is TRBV20-1, the J gene TRBJ1-3; unclear D gene. Trimming cost V 5 bases and J 2 bases, with 4 bases left between them. Germline V CDR1 and CDR2: DFQATT, SNEGSKA (reference sequence). This CDR3 spans 11 amino acids. CDR3 coding DNA: TGCAGTGCTGGGCCTGGAAACACCATATATTTT. This codes for CSAGPGNTIYF.

This chain connects TRBV19 to TRBJ2-2; no clear D gene. Germline CDR1 is LNHDA and CDR2 is SQIVND (reference sequence). This CDR3 has 15 residues. Between the trimmed V and J ends, which lost 6 bases and 1 base, there was a span of 12 bases. Written as DNA, the CDR3 is TGTGCCAGTAGCTCCCGGGTAGGGAACACCGGGGAGCTGTTTTTT. Translation gives CASSSRVGNTGELFF.